Listed here are 7 T cell receptor beta chains from one sample, sequenced in a study of response to subunit inactivated influenza vaccine. TCRdb reprocessed the RT-PCR reads with MiXCR, giving one entry per CDR3 protein. This table has around 580,000 distinct CDR3 sequences, 14% appearing once. This specimen was PBMCs from blood, taken approximately 13 days after vaccination. Every receptor here comes from a man in his fifties who received an inactivated influenza vaccine.

This clonotype was found many times. The chain joins TRBV28 to TRBJ2-1; 11 bases match TRBD1. The V and J ends lost 5 bases and 8 bases, in that order; junction bases with no gene match: 8. The CDR3 covers 15 residues. The V gene's germline CDR1 is MDHEN and CDR2 SYDVKM. The CDR3 spells CASSPPGQGGYEQFF. The CDR3 region has the DNA TGTGCCAGCAGTCCGCCGGGACAGGGGGGGTATGAGCAGTTCTTC.

The chain has TRBV20-1 and TRBJ2-1; TRBD2 matches at 9 bases. This CDR3 spans 16 amino acids. CDR1 and CDR2 from the germline V gene are DFQATT and SNEGSKA (reference sequence). V was clipped by 0 bases and J by 0 bases; unmatched bases: 3. The CDR3, as DNA: TGCAGTGCTAGAGAGCGGGGGGGGATCTCCTACAATGAGCAGTTCTTC. Encoded protein: CSARERGGISYNEQFF.

This chain links TRBV18 with TRBJ2-3, with 8 nucleotides matching TRBD2. Germline trimming cut 4 bases from V and 4 bases from J; bases unmatched to any gene: 4. Germline CDR1 KGHSH, CDR2 LQKENI. This CDR3 is 14 amino acids long. CDR3 protein: CASSLGTSSDTQYF. The CDR3 nucleotides are TGTGCCAGCTCACTGGGGACTAGTTCAGATACGCAGTATTTT.

This clonotype was counted a few times. The chain links TRBV7-8 to TRBJ1-2; D possibly corresponds to TRBD1 (5 bases). Germline V lookup: CDR1 SGHVS, CDR2 FQNEAQ. With 6 bases removed from V and 0 bases from J, the gap between germline ends came to 17 bases. The CDR3 loop spans 16 amino acids. As DNA, the CDR3 is TGTGCCAGCAGTTCCAGGGTGGTCACTTCTAACTATGGCTACACCTTC. Translation: CASSSRVVTSNYGYTF.

The chain has TRBV6-5 and TRBJ1-1, with a possible D match to TRBD1 (6 bases). From germline, CDR1 is MNHEY and CDR2 SVGAGI. Trimming left V 3 bases short and J 8 bases short, with 13 bases between. This CDR3 has 13 amino acids. The CDR3, as DNA: TGTGCCAGCAGTTATACACCACAGGGAGAAGCTTTCTTT. Amino acid sequence: CASSYTPQGEAFF.

The chain combines TRBV5-1 with TRBJ2-2; D is unresolved. Germline V gene sequence: CDR1 SGHRS, CDR2 YFSETQ. Trimming left V 1 base short and J 6 bases short, with 7 bases between. CDR3 length: 13 residues. This chain's CDR3 is CASSLKGPGELFF. The CDR3, as DNA: TGCGCCAGCAGCTTGAAAGGGCCCGGGGAGCTGTTTTTT.

This clonotype turned up a few times. The V call is TRBV6-2 or TRBV6-3, the J call TRBJ2-7; tentative D call: TRBD2 (5 bases). Trimming cost V 6 bases and J 6 bases, with 12 bases left between them. The CDR3 extends over 12 amino acids. Germline lookup yields CDR1 MNHEY and CDR2 SVGEGT. This CDR3 reads CASSPRGPEQYF. Written as DNA, the CDR3 is TGTGCCAGCAGCCCTCGGGGTCCCGAGCAGTACTTC.